This T cell receptor beta chain was obtained from a study of cytomegalovirus exposure and HLA in healthy donors. The study's findings and limits: The HLA-A and HLA-B alleles of most subjects were reportedly predicted accurately from TCR beta sequences. Among TCR beta chains of equal frequency, HLA-associated ones were more clonally expanded in a later analysis.

In regard to this clone: Its matching antigen is unknown.

Trimming cost V 5 bases and J 4 bases, with 18 bases left between them. CDR1 SEHNR and CDR2 FQNEAQ come from the germline V gene (reference sequence). CDR3 length: 16 residues. With 60 Vbeta and 13 Jbeta primers, the PCR was carried out. TCRdb's copy holds only in-frame clones and misses some; the assay was immunoSEQ multiplex PCR. The sample contains around 130,000 clones, approximately 74% of which appear only once. What was sequenced was PBMCs. This clonotype originated in a man in his forties or fifties in good health and CMV-seropositive. This chain joins TRBV7-9 and TRBJ2-1, with D possibly being TRBD1 (6 bases). CDR3 sequence: CASSLGTSGQYNEQFF. CDR3 bases: TGTGCCAGCAGCCTCGGGACATCGGGACAATACAATGAGCAGTTCTTC. Variable domain in full (rest from reference TRBV7-9 and TRBJ2-1): DTGVSQNPRHKITKRGQNVTFRCDPISEHNRLYWYRQTLGQGPEFLTYFQNEAQLEKSRLLSDRFSAERPKGSFSTLEIQRTEQGDSAMYLCASSLGTSGQYNEQFFGPGTRLTVL.